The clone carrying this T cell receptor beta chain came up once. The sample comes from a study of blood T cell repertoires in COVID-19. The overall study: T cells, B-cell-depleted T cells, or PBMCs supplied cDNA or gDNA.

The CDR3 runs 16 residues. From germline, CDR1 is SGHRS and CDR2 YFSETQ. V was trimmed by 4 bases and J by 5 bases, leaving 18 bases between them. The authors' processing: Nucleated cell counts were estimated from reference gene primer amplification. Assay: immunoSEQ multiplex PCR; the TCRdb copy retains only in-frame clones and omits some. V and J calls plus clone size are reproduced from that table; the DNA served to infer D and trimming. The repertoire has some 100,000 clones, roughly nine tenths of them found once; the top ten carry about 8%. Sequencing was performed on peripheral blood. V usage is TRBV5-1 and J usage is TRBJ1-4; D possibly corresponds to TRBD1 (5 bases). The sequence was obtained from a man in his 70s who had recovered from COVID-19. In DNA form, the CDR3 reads TGCGCCAGCAGCAAAGGAAGTCCCGGGGGGAATGAAAAACTGTTTTTT. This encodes CASSKGSPGGNEKLFF.